This is a list of T cell receptor beta chains from one sample in a study of blood T cell repertoires in COVID-19. Using immunoSEQ multiplex PCR, the repertoire was profiled, and TCRdb retains in-frame clones only, with some absent. The sample carries about 220,000 clones, just over 85% recorded once. Sequences were obtained from PBMCs or T cells enriched from blood (not recorded which). The source is a woman between 50 and 59 years old with acute COVID-19. The CDR3 runs from the conserved cysteine through the conserved F or W. A D gene is named only where the DNA matches it firmly. For some rows the clone size is stated as once, few or many, or as a class when expanded; others skip it.

CDR3: CASGGEHDQPQHF; DNA: TGTGCCAGCGGAGGTGAACATGATCAGCCCCAGCATTTT; V: TRBV7-9; size: -; J: TRBJ1-5; D: -
CDR3: CASSFLGHNYGYTF; DNA: TGTGCCAGCAGTTTTCTCGGACATAACTATGGCTACACCTTC; V: TRBV28; size: -; J: TRBJ1-2; D: -
CDR3: CASSPPSSGGRSDTQYF; DNA: TGTGCCAGCTCACCACCAAGTAGCGGGGGGAGATCAGATACGCAGTATTTT; V: TRBV18; size: -; J: TRBJ2-3; D: TRBD2
CDR3: CASSVVGRSGELFF; DNA: TGTGCCAGCAGCGTAGTGGGGAGGTCCGGGGAGCTGTTTTTT; V: TRBV7-2; size: -; J: TRBJ2-2; D: -
CDR3: CASSVSGRAVDTQYF; DNA: TGTGCCAGCAGCGTTAGCGGGAGGGCCGTAGATACGCAGTATTTT; V: TRBV11-2; size: -; J: TRBJ2-3; D: TRBD2
CDR3: CSVGTGGRKLFF; DNA: TGCAGCGTTGGGACAGGGGGGAGAAAACTGTTTTTT; V: TRBV29-1; size: -; J: TRBJ1-4; D: TRBD1
CDR3: CASSLGNRGTLFF; DNA: TGTGCCAGCAGTTTGGGCAACAGGGGAACACTGTTTTTT; V: TRBV27; size: once; J: TRBJ1-4; D: TRBD1
CDR3: CSASLRQGGQPQHF; DNA: TGCAGTGCTAGTCTTAGACAGGGCGGTCAGCCCCAGCATTTT; V: TRBV20-1; size: few; J: TRBJ1-5; D: TRBD1
CDR3: CASSLDRQGAYGYTF; DNA: TGTGCCAGCAGCTTAGACCGACAGGGGGCATATGGCTACACCTTC; V: TRBV7-9; size: -; J: TRBJ1-2; D: TRBD1
CDR3: CASSLVRESGEQYF; DNA: TGCGCCAGCAGCTTGGTTCGGGAGAGTGGCGAGCAGTACTTC; V: TRBV5-1; size: many; J: TRBJ2-7; D: -
CDR3: CASSLQGWNEKLFF; DNA: TGTGCCAGCAGCCTACAGGGGTGGAATGAAAAACTGTTTTTT; V: TRBV5-6; size: -; J: TRBJ1-4; D: TRBD1
CDR3: CSANIFGYTF; DNA: TGCAGTGCTAACATATTCGGCTACACCTTC; V: TRBV20-1; size: -; J: TRBJ1-2; D: -
CDR3: CASSYRNEAFF; DNA: TGTGCCAGCAGCTACAGGAATGAAGCTTTCTTT; V: TRBV28; size: -; J: TRBJ1-1; D: -
CDR3: CASSLRGVYGYTF; DNA: TGTGCCAGCAGCTTACGGGGTGTCTATGGCTACACCTTC; V: TRBV13; size: -; J: TRBJ1-2; D: -
CDR3: CASSLSGLNNEQFF; DNA: TGTGCCAGCAGTTTGTCGGGATTAAATAATGAGCAGTTCTTC; V: TRBV28; size: -; J: TRBJ2-1; D: -
CDR3: CASSIGQRDEAFF; DNA: TGTGCCAGTAGTATAGGACAGCGTGATGAAGCTTTCTTT; V: TRBV19; size: -; J: TRBJ1-1; D: -
CDR3: CASSLPGQRSYNEQFF; DNA: TGTGCCAGCAGTTTACCGGGACAGCGGTCCTACAATGAGCAGTTCTTC; V: TRBV27; size: -; J: TRBJ2-1; D: TRBD1
CDR3: CASSIATNERNEQFF; DNA: TGTGCCAGTAGTATAGCTACGAACGAGCGAAATGAGCAGTTCTTC; V: TRBV19; size: -; J: TRBJ2-1; D: -
CDR3: CASSYSGDPSYEQYF; DNA: TGTGCCAGCAGCTATAGCGGGGATCCCTCCTACGAGCAGTACTTC; V: TRBV7-2; size: -; J: TRBJ2-7; D: TRBD2
CDR3: CAGGSRTVGYTF; DNA: TGTGCCGGGGGGAGCCGGACGGTAGGCTACACCTTC; V: TRBV28; size: -; J: TRBJ1-2; D: -
CDR3: CASSKRQGLRPEAFF; DNA: TGTGCCAGCAGCAAACGCCAGGGGTTGAGGCCTGAAGCTTTCTTT; V: TRBV27; size: -; J: TRBJ1-1; D: -
CDR3: CASSWVSAVETQYF; DNA: TGCGCCAGCAGCTGGGTCAGCGCAGTAGAGACCCAGTACTTC; V: TRBV5-1; size: -; J: TRBJ2-5; D: -
CDR3: CASSSGLSHSYNEQFF; DNA: TGCGCCAGCAGCTCGGGACTCTCACACTCCTACAATGAGCAGTTCTTC; V: TRBV5-1; size: -; J: TRBJ2-1; D: -
CDR3: CASSPRTGGFYGYTF; DNA: TGTGCCAGCAGCCCTCGGACAGGGGGCTTCTATGGCTACACCTTC; V: TRBV7-2; size: -; J: TRBJ1-2; D: TRBD1
CDR3: CASSHAPRPVSSYEQYF; DNA: TGCGCCAGCAGCCACGCCCCCAGGCCAGTGAGCTCCTACGAGCAGTACTTC; V: TRBV4-3; size: -; J: TRBJ2-7; D: -
CDR3: CASSVALDEQFF; DNA: TGTGCCAGCAGCGTAGCCCTCGATGAGCAGTTCTTC; V: TRBV9; size: -; J: TRBJ2-1; D: -
CDR3: CAWSVTRQETQYF; DNA: TGTGCCTGGAGTGTAACCAGGCAAGAGACCCAGTACTTC; V: TRBV30; size: -; J: TRBJ2-5; D: -
CDR3: CAWRVLAGGQFF; DNA: TGTGCCTGGAGGGTCCTAGCGGGAGGGCAGTTCTTC; V: TRBV30; size: once; J: TRBJ2-1; D: TRBD2
CDR3: CASSYPPSTGDYGYTF; DNA: TGTGCCAGCAGTTATCCTCCTTCGACAGGCGACTATGGCTACACCTTC; V: TRBV28; size: -; J: TRBJ1-2; D: -
CDR3: CASSLALAEETQYF; DNA: TGCGCCAGCAGCTTGGCTTTGGCGGAAGAGACCCAGTACTTC; V: TRBV5-1; size: -; J: TRBJ2-5; D: -
CDR3: CASSYSAGVLSTDTQYF; DNA: TGTGCCAGCAGTTACTCTGCGGGAGTCCTTAGCACAGATACGCAGTATTTT; V: TRBV6-2/TRBV6-3; size: -; J: TRBJ2-3; D: TRBD2
CDR3: CASTPGASGETQYF; DNA: TGTGCCAGCACCCCCGGGGCTAGCGGAGAGACCCAGTACTTC; V: TRBV5-5; size: -; J: TRBJ2-5; D: TRBD2
CDR3: CASSPPGQTPEAFF; DNA: TGTGCCAGCTCACCACCGGGGCAAACCCCAGAAGCTTTCTTT; V: TRBV18; size: -; J: TRBJ1-1; D: -
CDR3: CSVKTSGRIYEQYF; DNA: TGCAGCGTAAAAACTAGCGGGAGAATCTACGAGCAGTACTTC; V: TRBV29-1; size: -; J: TRBJ2-7; D: TRBD2
CDR3: CASSPGELRVTDTQYF; DNA: TGCGCCAGCAGCCCGGGGGAATTGCGGGTCACAGATACGCAGTATTTT; V: TRBV5-1; size: -; J: TRBJ2-3; D: -
CDR3: CASSRQLAPASGANVLTF; DNA: TGCGCCAGCAGCCGTCAACTAGCGCCGGCCTCTGGGGCCAACGTCCTGACTTTC; V: TRBV4-1; size: once; J: TRBJ2-6; D: TRBD2
CDR3: CASSPGPRSPLHF; DNA: TGTGCCAGCTCACCGGGCCCTCGGTCACCCCTCCACTTT; V: TRBV18; size: -; J: TRBJ1-6; D: -
CDR3: CASSLPSQAYNEQFF; DNA: TGTGCCAGCAGCTTGCCCTCTCAGGCCTACAATGAGCAGTTCTTC; V: TRBV5-6; size: -; J: TRBJ2-1; D: -
CDR3: CASARGRVGETQYF; DNA: TGCGCCAGCGCCAGAGGCAGGGTAGGGGAGACCCAGTACTTC; V: TRBV5-1; size: -; J: TRBJ2-5; D: -
CDR3: CASSPWLAGGYGTQYF; DNA: TGTGCCAGCAGCCCATGGCTAGCAGGGGGCTACGGGACCCAGTACTTC; V: TRBV11-1; size: -; J: TRBJ2-5; D: TRBD1
CDR3: CASSPRSGRGSEQFF; DNA: TGTGCCAGCAGCCCTCGGAGCGGGAGAGGCAGTGAGCAGTTCTTC; V: TRBV7-9; size: -; J: TRBJ2-1; D: TRBD2
CDR3: CAWILGGGHEQFF; DNA: TGTGCCTGGATCCTCGGGGGGGGCCATGAGCAGTTCTTC; V: TRBV30; size: -; J: TRBJ2-1; D: TRBD2
CDR3: CATSRVRGYYEQYF; DNA: TGTGCCACCAGCAGAGTCAGGGGATACTACGAGCAGTACTTC; V: TRBV15; size: -; J: TRBJ2-7; D: -
CDR3: CASSPFSGGSYNEQFF; DNA: TGTGCCAGCAGCCCCTTCAGCGGAGGCTCCTACAATGAGCAGTTCTTC; V: TRBV7-3; size: once; J: TRBJ2-1; D: -
CDR3: CASSGDREDGYTF; DNA: TGTGCCAGCAGTGGGGACAGGGAGGATGGCTACACCTTC; V: TRBV2; size: -; J: TRBJ1-2; D: TRBD1
CDR3: CASSIGGGSYEQYF; DNA: TGTGCCAGTAGTATTGGGGGAGGATCCTACGAGCAGTACTTC; V: TRBV19; size: -; J: TRBJ2-7; D: -
CDR3: CASSLNSGGSNQPQHF; DNA: TGTGCCAGCAGCTTAAATTCGGGGGGTAGCAATCAGCCCCAGCATTTT; V: TRBV7-8; size: -; J: TRBJ1-5; D: -
CDR3: CASSVSQGSEQYF; DNA: TGTGCCAGCAGCGTCAGTCAGGGATCCGAGCAGTACTTC; V: TRBV9; size: -; J: TRBJ2-7; D: -
CDR3: CASSLTADTQYF; DNA: TGTGCCAGCAGTTTGACTGCAGATACGCAGTATTTT; V: TRBV12-3/TRBV12-4; size: -; J: TRBJ2-3; D: -
CDR3: CSASRASGRVGEQFF; DNA: TGCAGTGCTAGTCGTGCTAGCGGGAGGGTAGGTGAGCAGTTCTTC; V: TRBV20-1; size: -; J: TRBJ2-1; D: TRBD2
CDR3: CASSLQTGNVDTQYF; DNA: TGCGCCAGCAGCTTGCAAACAGGGAACGTAGATACGCAGTATTTT; V: TRBV5-1; size: -; J: TRBJ2-3; D: -
CDR3: CASSIGGPGANVLTF; DNA: TGTGCCAGTAGTATAGGAGGCCCTGGGGCCAACGTCCTGACTTTC; V: TRBV19; size: -; J: TRBJ2-6; D: -
CDR3: CASSSRLAGGPIDTGELFF; DNA: TGTGCCAGCAGCTCAAGACTAGCGGGAGGGCCCATAGACACCGGGGAGCTGTTTTTT; V: TRBV7-9; size: few; J: TRBJ2-2; D: TRBD2